These T cell receptor beta chains were read from a single sample in a study of spatial heterogeneity in lung cancer. One entry per CDR3 protein, called by TCRdb with MiXCR from the 5' RACE reads. The data contain fewer than 2,500 distinct CDR3 sequences, 35% to 40% of them singletons. The sample consisted of lung tumor tissue, taken at surgery. Receptors originate from a male donor with early-stage non-small cell lung cancer. The CDR3 runs from the conserved cysteine through the conserved F or W. Each record gives: J gene, V gene, CDR3 protein.

TRBJ2-5,TRBV20-1,CSAGGAGVGTQYF
TRBJ2-3,TRBV4-2,CASSQDRGRTDTQYF
TRBJ2-4,TRBV2,CASTPRGQALDIQYF
TRBJ2-3,TRBV10-1,CASSESVANLDTQYF
TRBJ1-6,TRBV7-3,CASSLTPGWNSPLHF
TRBJ1-2,TRBV7-9,CASSFIGAPANYGYTF
TRBJ2-1,TRBV11-3,CASSFGLVDEQFF
TRBJ2-3,TRBV28,CAISSADTQYF
TRBJ1-5,TRBV5-1,CASSTGQGGNQPQHF
TRBJ1-5,TRBV2,CASERQFSNQPQHF